This T cell receptor beta chain was captured by sequencing in a study of technical replicates of blood from several donors. Trimming took off 1 base at V and 2 bases at J, with 9 bases between the two ends. This CDR3 is 16 amino acids long. CDR1 is MGHRA, CDR2 YSYEKL, per germline. Method: immunoSEQ multiplex PCR; TCRdb's copy keeps in-frame clones and lacks some. The table has fewer than 70,000 clones, approximately 86% seen once. This clone was seen once. The receptor's source is a human donor in good health. Some clones in this sample may be carry-over from other donors' samples. The genes are TRBV4-1 and TRBJ2-6; possible D gene TRBD1, 6 bases. Material: PBMCs. CDR3 nucleotides: TGCGCCAGCAGCCAAGTTCAGGGGCCTGGGGCCAACGTCCTGACTTTC. It yields the protein CASSQVQGPGANVLTF.